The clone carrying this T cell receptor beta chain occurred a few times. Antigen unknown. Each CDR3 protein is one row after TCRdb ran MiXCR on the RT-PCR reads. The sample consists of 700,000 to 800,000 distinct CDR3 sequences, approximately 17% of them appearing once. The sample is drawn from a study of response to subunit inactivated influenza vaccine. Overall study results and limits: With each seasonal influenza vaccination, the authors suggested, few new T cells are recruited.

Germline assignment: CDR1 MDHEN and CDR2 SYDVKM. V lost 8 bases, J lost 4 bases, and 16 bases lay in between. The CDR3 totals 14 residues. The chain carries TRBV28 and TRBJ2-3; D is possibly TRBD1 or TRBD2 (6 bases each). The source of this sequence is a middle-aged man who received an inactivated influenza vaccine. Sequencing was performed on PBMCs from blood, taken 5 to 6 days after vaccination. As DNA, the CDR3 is TGTGCCAGCGGTCGAGGGGGGTCTGCAGATACGCAGTATTTT. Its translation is CASGRGGSADTQYF.